The 30 T cell receptor beta chains presented below share a single source sample, sequenced in a study of T cells in women clearing cervical HPV infection. TCRdb keeps only in-frame clones here, not all; method: immunoSEQ multiplex PCR. The listing records around 35,000 clones. Sequencing input: blood buffy coat. Source of these receptors: a woman aged 18 to 75 with a cervical HPV16 infection that either progressed to CIN3+ or cleared (not recorded which).

About this clone itself: With the read ending 3 residues before the CDR3 end, the germline J gene is used to fill in that end. This chain links TRBV20-1 with TRBJ2-3; D might be TRBD2 (6 bases). This CDR3 contains 13 residues. Germline V gene data show CDR1 as DFQATT and CDR2 as SNEGSKA (reference sequence). CDR3 loop: CSARQAGLETQYF. The CDR3 DNA, read in part, is TGCAGTGCCCGCCAGGCGGGGTTAGAGACG.

A remark on this clone: The sequenced fragment ends 3 residues before the CDR3 boundary, so the rest is inferred from the germline J gene. V and J are TRBV7-9 and TRBJ1-1, with 7 bases that match TRBD1. This CDR3 region has 15 residues. The ends lost 5 bases at V and 1 base at J; junction bases unmatched: 7. The germline CDR1 and CDR2 sequences are SEHNR and FQNEAQ (reference sequence). The CDR3 sequence: CASSKGQTSNTEAFF. CDR3 DNA, as far as it was read: TGTGCCAGCAGCAAGGGACAGACTTCGAACACTGAA. The full variable domain, rest sourced from reference TRBV7-9 and TRBJ1-1, is DTGVSQNPRHKITKRGQNVTFRCDPISEHNRLYWYRQTLGQGPEFLTYFQNEAQLEKSRLLSDRFSAERPKGSFSTLEIQRTEQGDSAMYLCASSKGQTSNTEAFFGQGTRLTVV.

Note on this clone: The read finishes 3 residues shy of the CDR3 end, and the germline J gene is used to complete it. The chain couples TRBV7-7 to TRBJ2-7; 7 bases fit TRBD2. This CDR3 contains 14 residues. Germline CDR1 reads SSHAT; CDR2 reads FNYEAQ (reference sequence). The V and J ends lost 5 bases and 3 bases, in that order; junction bases with no gene match: 7. The CDR3 sequence: CASSVLKRGYEQYF. The DNA read from the CDR3 is TGTGCCAGCAGCGTATTAAAGCGGGGCTACGAG.

Concerning this clone itself: The read ends 3 residues before the CDR3 terminus; that terminus is restored from the germline J gene. Other DNA sequences in the same sample also yield this CDR3. The chain has TRBV19 and TRBJ1-5; 10 nucleotides align to TRBD1. With V trimmed by 6 bases and J by 5 bases, 10 bases remained unmatched. The germline V gene encodes CDR1 LNHDA and CDR2 SQIVND (reference sequence). The CDR3 has 16 residues. Incomplete CDR3 DNA: TGTGCCAGTAGAGGGGGACAGGGGCTTGGTCATCAGCCC. Protein: CASRGGQGLGHQP. The whole CDR3 is CASRGGQGLGHQPQHF.

With respect to this clone: Read coverage stops 3 residues before the CDR3 terminus; the germline J gene supplies the remainder. The chain employs TRBV29-1 and TRBJ1-4, with D possibly TRBD1 on 6 matching bases. V was shortened by 4 bases and J by 7 bases, with 16 bases between the two germline ends. CDR3 length: 14 residues. The germline V gene encodes CDR1 SQVTM and CDR2 ANQGSEA. The CDR3 sequence: CSVGRDTLSEKLFF. CDR3 DNA (partial): TGCAGCGTTGGGCGGGACACCCTAAGTGAAAAA.

A remark on this clone: The CDR3 end falls 3 residues outside the read, so it is completed with the germline J gene. This chain connects TRBV19 to TRBJ2-3, with TRBD1 identical over 8 bases. Germline values: CDR1 LNHDA, CDR2 SQIVND (reference sequence). The CDR3 has 15 amino acids. CDR3 protein: CASSIGTGIQETQYF. The part of the CDR3 DNA that was read is TGTGCCAGTAGTATAGGGACAGGGATCCAAGAGACG.

Note on this clone: The CDR3 end falls 3 residues outside the read, so it is completed with the germline J gene. The rearrangement uses TRBV7-2 and TRBJ1-5, with D possibly being TRBD1 (5 bases). CDR1 and CDR2 from the germline V gene are SGHTA and FQGNSA. This CDR3 has 15 residues. Trimming stripped 5 bases from V and 0 bases from J, with 11 bases between. The sequenced part of the CDR3 DNA is TGTGCCAGCAGCCCACAGGCAGATAGCAATCAGCCC. This gives the protein CASSPQADSNQP. The full CDR3 reads CASSPQADSNQPQHF.

In regard to this clone: The CDR3 goes on 3 residues after the read ends, and that part is filled in from the germline J gene. V is TRBV5-1 and J is TRBJ2-5; 8 nucleotides match TRBD1. The CDR3 extends over 15 amino acids. Germline V gene sequence: CDR1 SGHRS, CDR2 YFSETQ. Trimming took 3 bases from V and 5 from J; bases not matched to a gene: 9. The CDR3 spells CASSSQGAVWETQYF. The sequenced CDR3 bases are TGCGCCAGCAGCTCTCAGGGGGCAGTATGGGAGACC.

With regard to this clone: The CDR3 extends 3 residues past the end of the read, so its final part is completed from the germline J gene. The chain recombines TRBV7-9 with TRBJ2-3; TRBD2 agrees at 7 bases. This CDR3 is built from 15 residues. With V trimmed by 4 bases and J by 0 bases, 4 bases remained unmatched. CDR1 SEHNR and CDR2 FQNEAQ come from the germline V gene (reference sequence). Partial CDR3 DNA: TGTGCCAGCAGCTACCTTAGCGGGAGCACAGATACG. Amino acid sequence: CASSYLSGSTDT. The whole CDR3 sequence is CASSYLSGSTDTQYF.

As for this clone: Sequencing ends 3 residues short of the CDR3 end; the germline J gene provides the rest. This chain links TRBV7-8 with TRBJ2-7, with 10 bases matching TRBD1. CDR3 size: 14 residues. V lost 4 bases and J lost 5; bases outside the gene matches: 5. In germline, CDR1 is SGHVS, CDR2 FQNEAQ. The CDR3 region is CASSWTGGLDEQYF. Partial CDR3 DNA: TGTGCCAGCAGCTGGACAGGGGGTCTGGACGAG.

A note on this clone: The CDR3 end falls 3 residues outside the read, so it is completed with the germline J gene. The gene calls are TRBV5-1 and TRBJ1-4; a weak D match, TRBD1 (5 bases). V was trimmed by 4 bases and J by 2 bases, leaving 12 bases between them. The CDR3 runs 15 residues. CDR1 is SGHRS and CDR2 is YFSETQ in the germline V gene. Incomplete CDR3 DNA: TGCGCCAGCAGCCGAGCGGGGCAGACTAATGAAAAA. Translated, it gives CASSRAGQTNEK. In full, the CDR3 reads CASSRAGQTNEKLFF.

A word on this clone: Read sequence stops 3 residues before the CDR3 end, and the germline J gene provides the missing end. The chain uses TRBV12-3 or TRBV12-4 and TRBJ2-3; the match to TRBD2 covers 14 bases. This CDR3 is built from 16 residues. V shed 6 bases and J 5 bases; nucleotides not matched to a gene: 7. CDR3 protein: CASRGGTSGRGDTQYF. CDR3 DNA, as far as it was read: TGTGCCAGCAGGGGTGGGACTAGCGGGAGAGGAGATACG.

As regards this clone: Read coverage stops 3 residues before the CDR3 terminus; the germline J gene supplies the remainder. The chain couples TRBV7-3 to TRBJ2-3; 8 bases match TRBD2. Germline CDR1 reads SGHTA; CDR2 reads FQGTGA. CDR3 length: 15 residues. Losses at the gene ends were 5 bases for V and 5 bases for J; bases not matched to a gene: 9. CDR3 residues: CASSQAGLAQDTQYF. CDR3 bases read: TGTGCCAGCAGCCAGGCCGGACTAGCTCAAGATACG.

Of note for this clone: From the germline J gene comes the end of the CDR3, since the read stops 3 residues before it. This chain links TRBV6-2 or TRBV6-3 with TRBJ2-1, with 11 nucleotides matching TRBD2. Trimming removed 7 bases from V and 6 bases from J; junction bases left unmatched: 11. Germline CDR1 MNHEY, CDR2 SVGEGT. The CDR3 covers 16 residues. Partial CDR3 DNA: TGTGCCAGCACCCCACCCCTAGCGGGGGGCCCCAATGAG. It translates to CASTPPLAGGPNE. From start to end, the CDR3 is CASTPPLAGGPNEQFF.

As for this clone: The sequenced fragment ends 3 residues before the CDR3 boundary, so the rest is inferred from the germline J gene. The V gene is TRBV19, the J gene TRBJ1-4; D perhaps matches TRBD1 (5 bases). Germline lookup yields CDR1 LNHDA and CDR2 SQIVND (reference sequence). The CDR3 covers 14 residues. The CDR3 sequence is CASMTDNYNSPLFF. The CDR3 bases that were read are TGTGCCAGTATGACGGACAACTATAATTCACCA.

On this clone: The missing CDR3 end, 3 residues past where the read stops, is filled in from the germline J gene. The genes are TRBV30 and TRBJ1-1; D unclear. This CDR3 spans 15 amino acids. Germline-derived CDR1 and CDR2 are GTSNPN and SVGIG (reference sequence). Between the trimmed V and J ends, which lost 6 bases and 1 base, there was a span of 18 bases. The CDR3 bases that were read are TGTGCCTGTGCGACCAGAGTTCGGGGGAACACTGAA. Residues: CACATRVRGNTE. The whole CDR3 sequence reads CACATRVRGNTEAFF. Looking up the rest from reference TRBV30 and TRBJ1-1 gives the full variable domain: SQTIHQWPATLVQPVGSPLSLECTVEGTSNPNLYWYRQAAGRGLQLLFYSVGIGQISSEVPQNLSASRPQDRQFILSSKKLLLSDSGFYLCACATRVRGNTEAFFGQGTRLTVV.

About this clone: The read ends 3 residues shy of where the CDR3 ends; the end is completed using the germline J gene. The J gene is TRBJ2-3, the V gene TRBV20-1; TRBD2 matches 9 bases. Germline V gene sequence: CDR1 DFQATT, CDR2 SNEGSKA (reference sequence). The CDR3 consists of 16 residues. Trimming at V came to 3 bases and at J to 5 bases, leaving 12 bases not matched to a gene. The chain's CDR3 is CSASPLAGAMGDTQYF. Incomplete CDR3 DNA: TGCAGTGCTAGCCCCTTAGCGGGGGCTATGGGAGATACG.

With respect to this clone: The read finishes 3 residues shy of the CDR3 end, and the germline J gene is used to complete it. The chain has TRBV19 and TRBJ2-7; maybe TRBD2 (6 bases). The germline gives CDR1 LNHDA, CDR2 SQIVND (reference sequence). The CDR3 consists of 14 residues. Between the trimmed V and J ends, which lost 4 bases and 3 bases, there was a span of 13 bases. The CDR3 is CASSNLGGYYEQYF. The sequenced CDR3 bases are TGTGCCAGTAGTAACCTCGGGGGTTACTACGAG.

Concerning this clone: With the read ending 3 residues before the CDR3 end, the germline J gene is used to fill in that end. The V and J genes are TRBV6-2 or TRBV6-3 and TRBJ1-3, with 8 bases lining up with TRBD1. V lost 6 bases to trimming and J lost 0 bases; unmatched junction nucleotides: 4. The CDR3 sequence is 15 residues long. CDR1 is MNHEY, CDR2 SVGEGT, per germline. CDR3 DNA, as far as it was read: TGTGCCAGCAGCGACAGGGGATTCTCTGGAAACACC. It encodes CASSDRGFSGNT. The full CDR3 protein is CASSDRGFSGNTIYF.

In the case of this clone: Read sequence stops 3 residues before the CDR3 end, and the germline J gene provides the missing end. The chain combines TRBV18 with TRBJ1-4; TRBD1 is a possible D gene (5 bases). CDR3 length: 16 residues. From germline, CDR1 is KGHSH and CDR2 LQKENI. The covered CDR3 bases are TGTGCCAGCTCACCACGTGCACAGGCCCATAATTCACCA. Protein: CASSPRAQAHNSP. The entire CDR3 is CASSPRAQAHNSPLFF. Based on the CDR3 plus reference TRBV18 and TRBJ1-4, the full variable domain is NAGVMQNPRHLVRRRGQEARLRCSPMKGHSHVYWYRQLPEEGLKFMVYLQKENIIDESGMPKERFSAEFPKEGPSILRIQQVVRGDSAAYFCASSPRAQAHNSPLFFGSGTQLSVL.

Concerning this clone itself: The CDR3 extends 3 residues past the end of the read, so its final part is completed from the germline J gene. The chain recombines TRBV20-1 with TRBJ1-2; D might be TRBD1 (6 bases). Germline CDR1 DFQATT, CDR2 SNEGSKA (reference sequence). The CDR3 spans 13 residues. The covered CDR3 bases are TGCAGTGCTACCCGACAGGAGAAGGCGGGC. The encoded protein is CSATRQEKAG. The complete CDR3 reads CSATRQEKAGYTF.

Regarding this clone: The observed sequence ends 3 residues before the CDR3 terminus, with the missing tail filled in from the germline J gene. V is TRBV18 and J is TRBJ1-1; D is perhaps TRBD1 (5 bases). The germline CDR1 and CDR2 sequences are KGHSH and LQKENI. Trimming pared 3 bases from V and 3 bases from J, leaving 8 bases between. CDR3 length equals 13 residues. Partial CDR3 DNA: TGTGCCAGCTCACCGGGGGGGGACACTGAA. Translating gives CASSPGGDTE. The entire CDR3 reads CASSPGGDTEAFF.

This CDR3 reads CASSFLQETQYF. The part of the CDR3 DNA that was read is TGTGCCAGCAGTTTCTTACAAGAGACC. The rearrangement joins TRBV7-6 to TRBJ2-5; D unresolved. The read stops 3 residues short of the end of the CDR3; the missing end is completed from the germline J gene. The CDR3 sequence is 12 residues long. CDR1 and CDR2 from the germline V gene are SGHVS and FNYEAQ. V dropped 6 bases and J dropped 2 bases, with 7 bases sitting between them.

The sequenced part of the CDR3 DNA is TGTGCCTGGAGTGTGAAGGGGAAG. Its protein product is CAWSVKGK. The full CDR3 sequence reads CAWSVKGKLFF. The V call is TRBV30, the J call TRBJ2-2, with a tentative D call TRBD1 (5 bases). The read terminates 3 residues ahead of where the CDR3 ends, so the germline J gene completes it. Germline CDR1 is GTSNPN and CDR2 is SVGIG (reference sequence). The CDR3 loop spans 11 amino acids.

About this clone: Read sequence stops 3 residues before the CDR3 end, and the germline J gene provides the missing end. This chain uses TRBV30 with TRBJ2-6, with D possibly being TRBD2 (6 bases). This CDR3 is 16 amino acids long. V was cut by 1 base and J by 1 base, with 11 bases left in between. Germline V gives CDR1 GTSNPN, CDR2 SVGIG (reference sequence). The CDR3 sequence is CAWSGDSPSGANVLTF. Incomplete CDR3 DNA: TGTGCCTGGAGTGGGGACTCACCATCTGGGGCCAACGTC.

With regard to this clone: The read is 3 residues too short to cover the CDR3 end, so that end is filled in from the germline J gene. This rearrangement joins TRBV5-1 to TRBJ2-3; D not certain. Germline CDR1 is SGHRS and CDR2 is YFSETQ. There are 15 residues in the CDR3. Partial CDR3 DNA: TGCGCCAGCAGCCGCAACCCTGGGCTCCAAGAGACG. This sequence encodes CASSRNPGLQET. The CDR3, in full, reads CASSRNPGLQETQYF.

Regarding this clone: The read ends 3 residues early relative to the CDR3; the germline J gene fills the gap. The chain is built from TRBV4-2 and TRBJ2-1; perhaps TRBD2 as D (6 bases). The CDR3 sequence is 16 residues long. Per the germline V gene, CDR1 is LGHNA and CDR2 is YNFKEQ. Trimming removed 0 bases from V and 4 bases from J, with 13 bases in between. CDR3 region: CASSQDRGTSYNEQFF. Incomplete CDR3 DNA: TGTGCCAGCAGCCAAGATCGTGGGACTTCTTACAATGAG.

Notes on this clone: The read comes to an end 3 residues before the CDR3 does, leaving the germline J gene to fill in the end. This chain links TRBV5-1 with TRBJ2-7; D remains unclear. V shed 0 bases and J shed 6 bases, with 16 bases lying between them. Germline CDR1 and CDR2: SGHRS and YFSETQ. This CDR3 is built from 15 residues. Incomplete CDR3 DNA: TGCGCCAGCAGCTTGGAAGGCGGAATCGATGGCGAG. Amino acid sequence: CASSLEGGIDGE. The whole CDR3 sequence reads CASSLEGGIDGEQYF.

For this clone: The sequenced fragment ends 3 residues before the CDR3 boundary, so the rest is inferred from the germline J gene. The chain uses TRBV19 and TRBJ2-2; TRBD1 might be the D (7 bases). The CDR3 runs 16 residues. Trimming took off 0 bases at V and 4 bases at J, with 12 bases between the two ends. In germline, CDR1 is LNHDA, CDR2 SQIVND (reference sequence). This chain's CDR3 is CASSIDQGGVTGELFF. The CDR3 bases that were read are TGTGCCAGTAGTATAGACCAGGGGGGTGTCACCGGGGAG. The variable domain in full, completed from reference TRBV19 and TRBJ2-2, reads DGGITQSPKYLFRKEGQNVTLSCEQNLNHDAMYWYRQDPGQGLRLIYYSQIVNDFQKGDIAEGYSVSREKKESFPLTVTSAQKNPTAFYLCASSIDQGGVTGELFFGEGSRLTVL.

The part of the CDR3 DNA that was read is TGTGCCAGCAATCCAAATGTGGGGGCGGTCGGCGATACG. Amino acids: CASNPNVGAVGDT. From start to end, the CDR3 is CASNPNVGAVGDTQYF. The chain combines TRBV2 with TRBJ2-3, with TRBD1 as a possible D gene (6 bases). The read terminates 3 residues ahead of where the CDR3 ends, so the germline J gene completes it. The CDR3 is 16 amino acids. With 7 bases removed from V and 6 bases from J, the gap between germline ends came to 23 bases. The V gene's germline CDR1 is SNHLY and CDR2 FYNNEI.